Listed below are T cell receptor beta chains from one sample, sequenced in a study of T cell responses to AZD1222 COVID-19 vaccine. The protocol was immunoSEQ multiplex PCR, while the TCRdb copy is restricted to in-frame clones and leaves out a portion. The top ten hold 5.4% of the sample, which has some 86,000 clones, around nine tenths seen once. Sequenced here: peripheral blood, sampled 28 days after the second AZD1222 dose. These receptors were taken from an adult who received the AZD1222 COVID-19 vaccine. Both conserved end residues are part of each CDR3. Fields, in order: J gene, D gene, clone size, V gene, CDR3 protein, CDR3 DNA. D genes are given only for firm matches. Some rows mark clone size as missing; the rest say once, few, many or name a class of expanded clone.

J: TRBJ1-4; D: TRBD1; size: once; V: TRBV28; CDR3: CASSSPGTGEEKLFF; DNA: TGTGCCAGCAGTTCCCCCGGGACAGGGGAAGAAAAACTGTTTTTT
J: TRBJ2-3; D: TRBD2; size: NA; V: TRBV15; CDR3: CATSRPTSGGPTDTQYF; DNA: TGTGCCACCAGCAGACCGACTAGCGGGGGTCCCACAGATACGCAGTATTTT
J: TRBJ1-5; D: NA; size: NA; V: TRBV28; CDR3: CASRKQEGGGQPQHF; DNA: TGTGCCAGCAGGAAACAGGAGGGGGGCGGTCAGCCCCAGCATTTT
J: TRBJ1-2; D: NA; size: NA; V: TRBV12-2; CDR3: CASRLGPTGSNYGYTF; DNA: TGTGCAAGTCGCTTAGGGCCGACAGGCTCTAACTATGGCTACACCTTC
J: TRBJ1-3; D: TRBD1; size: NA; V: TRBV6-5; CDR3: CASATGGFSGNTIYF; DNA: TGTGCCAGCGCGACAGGGGGCTTCTCTGGAAACACCATATATTTT
J: TRBJ1-5; D: NA; size: NA; V: TRBV28; CDR3: CASSSTPWRAGNQPQHF; DNA: TGTGCCAGCAGTTCTACCCCTTGGCGGGCTGGCAATCAGCCCCAGCATTTT
J: TRBJ2-7; D: NA; size: NA; V: TRBV28; CDR3: CASSIKRALGQYF; DNA: TGTGCCAGCAGTATTAAACGGGCCCTCGGGCAGTACTTC
J: TRBJ1-2; D: TRBD1; size: NA; V: TRBV6-5; CDR3: CASKKGAAYGYTF; DNA: TGTGCCAGCAAGAAGGGGGCGGCGTATGGCTACACCTTC
J: TRBJ1-1; D: NA; size: NA; V: TRBV2; CDR3: CASSVTGTPNTEAFF; DNA: TGTGCCAGCAGTGTTACAGGGACTCCGAACACTGAAGCTTTCTTT
J: TRBJ2-2; D: NA; size: NA; V: TRBV6-5; CDR3: CASSWYTGSGELFF; DNA: TGTGCCAGCAGTTGGTATACAGGGTCCGGGGAGCTGTTTTTT
J: TRBJ1-5; D: NA; size: NA; V: TRBV4-2; CDR3: CASSQGIGAHNQPQHF; DNA: TGTGCCAGCAGCCAAGGGATAGGGGCCCACAATCAGCCCCAGCATTTT
J: TRBJ1-2; D: NA; size: NA; V: TRBV28; CDR3: CASSSLSEVARYTF; DNA: TGTGCCAGCAGTTCTCTATCGGAGGTGGCGCGCTACACCTTC
J: TRBJ2-7; D: TRBD2; size: once; V: TRBV19; CDR3: CASSPTTSGGREQYF; DNA: TGTGCCAGTAGTCCAACCACTAGCGGGGGGCGCGAGCAGTACTTC
J: TRBJ1-6; D: TRBD1; size: NA; V: TRBV18; CDR3: CASSEDRGDNSPLHF; DNA: TGTGCCAGCTCAGAGGACAGGGGGGATAATTCACCCCTCCACTTT
J: TRBJ1-1; D: NA; size: NA; V: TRBV30; CDR3: CAWTHGRDTEAFF; DNA: TGTGCCTGGACTCATGGAAGGGACACTGAAGCTTTCTTT
J: TRBJ1-2; D: TRBD1; size: NA; V: TRBV28; CDR3: CASRPRTGSYGYTF; DNA: TGTGCCAGCAGACCTCGGACAGGGTCCTATGGCTACACCTTC
J: TRBJ1-1; D: TRBD1; size: NA; V: TRBV5-6; CDR3: CASSTLTGVTEAFF; DNA: TGTGCCAGCAGCACCCTGACAGGGGTGACTGAAGCTTTCTTT
J: TRBJ2-1; D: TRBD2; size: once; V: TRBV6-5; CDR3: CASSYKRGFYNEQFF; DNA: TGTGCCAGCAGTTACAAGCGGGGGTTCTACAATGAGCAGTTCTTC
J: TRBJ2-6; D: NA; size: NA; V: TRBV6-1; CDR3: CASSEGRAFSGANVLTF; DNA: TGTGCCAGCAGTGAAGGCAGGGCGTTCTCTGGGGCCAACGTCCTGACTTTC
J: TRBJ2-3; D: NA; size: NA; V: TRBV5-1; CDR3: CASSLGGGTDTQYF; DNA: TGCGCCAGCAGCTTGGGAGGAGGCACAGATACGCAGTATTTT
J: TRBJ2-5; D: NA; size: NA; V: TRBV19; CDR3: CASSIVSGPQETQYF; DNA: TGTGCCAGTAGTATAGTTAGTGGGCCCCAAGAGACCCAGTACTTC
J: TRBJ1-6; D: NA; size: NA; V: TRBV3-1/TRBV3-2; CDR3: CASSQDQAANSPLHF; DNA: TGTGCCAGCAGCCAAGATCAGGCGGCGAATTCACCCCTCCACTTT
J: TRBJ2-2; D: NA; size: NA; V: TRBV28; CDR3: CASSLAGEGTGELFF; DNA: TGTGCCAGCAGTTTGGCAGGGGAGGGCACCGGGGAGCTGTTTTTT
J: TRBJ2-5; D: TRBD1; size: NA; V: TRBV29-1; CDR3: CSVRTGGETQYF; DNA: TGCAGCGTTAGGACAGGGGGCGAGACCCAGTACTTC
J: TRBJ1-2; D: NA; size: NA; V: TRBV5-1; CDR3: CASSLAPGPNYGYTF; DNA: TGCGCCAGCAGCTTGGCCCCAGGGCCTAACTATGGCTACACCTTC
J: TRBJ1-2; D: NA; size: once; V: TRBV19; CDR3: CASSIPGNGYTF; DNA: TGTGCCAGTAGTATCCCAGGGAACGGCTACACCTTC
J: TRBJ1-6; D: NA; size: NA; V: TRBV13; CDR3: CASSLGLNSPLHF; DNA: TGTGCCAGCAGTCTGGGGCTAAATTCACCCCTCCACTTT
J: TRBJ1-2; D: NA; size: NA; V: TRBV27; CDR3: CASSSSGILGGSYGYTF; DNA: TGTGCCAGCAGTTCCTCGGGTATATTGGGGGGAAGCTATGGCTACACCTTC
J: TRBJ2-3; D: NA; size: NA; V: TRBV3-1/TRBV3-2; CDR3: CASSYSGSTDTQYF; DNA: TGTGCCAGCAGCTATAGCGGAAGCACAGATACGCAGTATTTT
J: TRBJ1-6; D: NA; size: once; V: TRBV10-3; CDR3: CAISESGPNSPLHF; DNA: TGTGCCATCAGTGAGTCAGGCCCCAATTCACCCCTCCACTTT
J: TRBJ1-1; D: TRBD1; size: once; V: TRBV28; CDR3: CASSPGRTGYTEAFF; DNA: TGTGCCAGCAGTCCGGGGCGGACAGGCTACACTGAAGCTTTCTTT
J: TRBJ1-5; D: NA; size: NA; V: TRBV19; CDR3: CASSHRVEQPQHF; DNA: TGTGCCAGTTCGCACAGGGTCGAACAGCCCCAGCATTTT
J: TRBJ1-1; D: TRBD1; size: NA; V: TRBV7-9; CDR3: CASSLMSGGVEAFF; DNA: TGTGCCAGCAGCTTAATGTCAGGGGGCGTGGAAGCTTTCTTT
J: TRBJ1-3; D: NA; size: NA; V: TRBV7-2; CDR3: CASSPSYSGNTIYF; DNA: TGTGCCAGCAGCCCCAGCTACTCTGGAAACACCATATATTTT
J: TRBJ1-2; D: NA; size: NA; V: TRBV11-2; CDR3: CASSPGLGYTF; DNA: TGTGCCAGCAGCCCCGGTCTGGGCTACACCTTC
J: TRBJ1-5; D: NA; size: NA; V: TRBV30; CDR3: CAWSVLRNQPQHF; DNA: TGTGCCTGGAGTGTACTGCGGAATCAGCCCCAGCATTTT
J: TRBJ1-3; D: NA; size: NA; V: TRBV30; CDR3: CAWDIGAPSGNTIYF; DNA: TGTGCCTGGGACATAGGCGCGCCCTCTGGAAACACCATATATTTT
J: TRBJ1-1; D: NA; size: NA; V: TRBV10-3; CDR3: CAISPLNTEAFF; DNA: TGTGCCATCAGTCCACTGAACACTGAAGCTTTCTTT
J: TRBJ1-4; D: NA; size: NA; V: TRBV2; CDR3: CASRGWGQPATNEKLFF; DNA: TGTGCCAGCAGGGGATGGGGTCAACCCGCAACTAATGAAAAACTGTTTTTT
J: TRBJ1-2; D: TRBD1; size: NA; V: TRBV5-1; CDR3: CASSSGQGYGYTF; DNA: TGCGCCAGCAGCTCGGGACAGGGCTATGGCTACACCTTC
J: TRBJ1-2; D: TRBD1; size: NA; V: TRBV19; CDR3: CASSITGVGNYGYTF; DNA: TGTGCCAGTAGTATAACAGGGGTCGGGAACTATGGCTACACCTTC
J: TRBJ1-2; D: TRBD1; size: NA; V: TRBV20-1; CDR3: CSVTQGAGYTF; DNA: TGCAGTGTTACACAGGGGGCTGGCTACACCTTC
J: TRBJ2-3; D: TRBD1; size: NA; V: TRBV29-1; CDR3: CSVDLGQLMADTQYF; DNA: TGCAGCGTTGACTTGGGACAGTTGATGGCAGATACGCAGTATTTT
J: TRBJ1-1; D: NA; size: NA; V: TRBV19; CDR3: CASSAGWTEAFF; DNA: TGTGCCAGTAGCGCAGGGTGGACTGAAGCTTTCTTT
J: TRBJ2-3; D: NA; size: NA; V: TRBV6-4; CDR3: CASSVSQGRTDTQYF; DNA: TGTGCCAGCAGTGTGAGTCAGGGACGTACAGATACGCAGTATTTT
J: TRBJ2-5; D: TRBD2; size: NA; V: TRBV3-1/TRBV3-2; CDR3: CASSDTLAGGQKTQYF; DNA: TGTGCCAGCAGCGATACTTTAGCGGGGGGCCAGAAGACCCAGTACTTC
J: TRBJ2-7; D: TRBD1; size: NA; V: TRBV18; CDR3: CASSLGQGAYEQYF; DNA: TGTGCCAGCTCACTGGGACAGGGGGCTTACGAGCAGTACTTC
J: TRBJ2-1; D: TRBD1; size: NA; V: TRBV18; CDR3: CASSPVGRDRAVTSSYNEQFF; DNA: TGTGCCAGCTCACCAGTGGGTCGAGACAGGGCAGTCACGAGCTCCTACAATGAGCAGTTCTTC
J: TRBJ1-3; D: NA; size: NA; V: TRBV30; CDR3: CAWKTDSSSGNTIYF; DNA: TGTGCCTGGAAAACGGACAGCAGCTCTGGAAACACCATATATTTT
J: TRBJ1-2; D: TRBD1; size: NA; V: TRBV5-4; CDR3: CASSSGQPNYGYTF; DNA: TGTGCCAGCAGCTCGGGACAGCCTAACTATGGCTACACCTTC